The 12 T cell receptor beta chains in this list originate from one sample, sequenced in a study of T-cell reconstitution after alpha-beta-depleted transplantation in children. Using unique molecular identifiers, the investigators prepared the TCRbeta library. MiXCR, run by TCRdb on the PCR reads, gives a single entry per CDR3 protein. Of about 190,000 distinct CDR3 sequences listed, more than 9.5% are singletons. The material sequenced was PBMCs, taken before TCRalphabeta/CD19-depleted stem cell transplant. Receptors were obtained from a boy aged 2 to 10 with acute myeloid leukemia, due to receive a stem cell transplant.

This clonotype was recorded many times. In nucleotides, the CDR3 is TGCGCCAGCAGCTTGGGGACTACCCGAGGGACCGGGGAGCTGTTTTTT. As protein: CASSLGTTRGTGELFF. The chain recombines TRBV5-1 with TRBJ2-2, with D maybe TRBD2 (6 bases). V lost 0 bases to trimming and J lost 5 bases, with 14 bases between them. Per the germline V gene, CDR1 is SGHRS and CDR2 is YFSETQ. This CDR3 has 16 amino acids.

In this sample, this clonotype turned up many times. V and J are TRBV20-1 and TRBJ2-1; no reliable D call. Germline lookup yields CDR1 DFQATT and CDR2 SNEGSKA (reference sequence). V lost 3 bases to trimming and J lost 12 bases, with 9 bases between them. The CDR3 length is 10 residues. CDR3 sequence reads: CSASGLSQFF. DNA of the CDR3: TGCAGTGCTAGTGGGCTCTCGCAGTTCTTC.

This clonotype was detected many times. The V and J genes are TRBV28 and TRBJ1-2; D is unclear. The CDR3 is 13 residues long. V was trimmed by 3 bases and J by 5 bases, leaving 10 bases between them. Germline V gives CDR1 MDHEN, CDR2 SYDVKM. CDR3 protein: CASSFGSAYGYTF. CDR3 coding DNA: TGTGCCAGCAGTTTTGGGTCAGCTTATGGCTACACCTTC.

This clonotype was detected many times. The chain is built from TRBV7-2 and TRBJ1-3, with D possibly being TRBD1 (5 bases). V lost 2 bases and J lost 0, with 14 bases in between. Germline V CDR1 and CDR2: SGHTA, FQGNSA. The CDR3 contains 17 residues. CDR3 sequence: CASSLLGAPLSGNTIYF. For the CDR3, the DNA is TGTGCCAGCAGCTTATTAGGGGCCCCACTCTCTGGAAACACCATATATTTT. Full variable domain (rest looked up from reference TRBV7-2 and TRBJ1-3): GAGVSQSPSNKVTEKGKDVELRCDPISGHTALYWYRQSLGQGLEFLIYFQGNSAPDKSGLPSDRFSAERTGGSVSTLTIQRTQQEDSAVYLCASSLLGAPLSGNTIYFGEGSWLTVV.

This clonotype was detected ten times or more. The chain carries TRBV5-5 and TRBJ2-7; TRBD2 agrees at 7 bases. V lost 4 bases, J lost 3 bases, and 13 bases stayed unmatched. Germline V lookup: CDR1 SGHKS, CDR2 YYEKEE (reference sequence). The CDR3 spans 16 residues. For the CDR3, the DNA is TGTGCCAGCAGCCCCCCTGAGCGGGATCCCAACTACGAGCAGTACGTC. This codes for CASSPPERDPNYEQYV.

This clonotype was seen ten or more times. The chain employs TRBV27 and TRBJ1-6; weak D call: TRBD1 (5 bases). Germline values: CDR1 MNHEY, CDR2 SMNVEV (reference sequence). The CDR3 totals 14 residues. The germline V and J ends were trimmed by 5 bases and 10 bases, with 15 bases remaining between them. The CDR3 reads CASSRKGRESPLHF. As DNA, the CDR3 is TGTGCCAGCAGTCGGAAGGGGCGAGAATCACCCCTCCACTTT.

This clonotype appeared a single time. The chain has TRBV12-3 or TRBV12-4 and TRBJ1-1; D may be TRBD1 (6 bases). The CDR3 spans 13 residues. Trimming stripped 5 bases from V and 6 bases from J, with 13 bases between. The CDR3, as DNA: TGTGCCAGCAGTGCAACAGGGTTTCCTGAAGCTTTCTTT. Amino acid sequence: CASSATGFPEAFF.

Regarding this clonotype: Since a much larger clone is just one base distant, this may be a read error. V gene TRBV4-1 combines with J gene TRBJ1-2; D possibly corresponds to TRBD1 (6 bases). V dropped 0 bases and J dropped 1 base, with 9 bases sitting between them. The germline V gene has CDR1 MGHRA and CDR2 YSYEKL. This CDR3 comprises 15 residues. CDR3 nucleotides: TGCGCCAGCAGCCAAGATTCACAGGGTAACTATGGCTACACCTTC. It codes for CASSQDSQGNYGYTF.

This clonotype has a count of ten or more. V gene TRBV2 combines with J gene TRBJ1-3; D not resolved. Germline V gene sequence: CDR1 SNHLY, CDR2 FYNNEI. Trimming took off 7 bases at V and 4 bases at J, with 14 bases between the two ends. The length of the CDR3 is 14 residues. CDR3 sequence (DNA): TGTGCCAGCACTACCGGCTCGGGCGGAAACACCATATATTTT. Its protein product is CASTTGSGGNTIYF.

In its sample, this clonotype was seen many times. V gene TRBV12-3 or TRBV12-4 combines with J gene TRBJ2-3, with D perhaps matching TRBD2 (7 bases). V lost 2 bases and J lost 5, with 14 bases in between. This CDR3 has 15 amino acids. The CDR3 DNA follows: TGTGCCAGCAGTTTATACCGGGGGGCCATAGATACGCAGTATTTT. Translation: CASSLYRGAIDTQYF.

The chain is built from TRBV19 and TRBJ2-6, with D maybe TRBD1 (6 bases). Trimming removed 7 bases from V and 0 bases from J, with 19 bases in between. The CDR3 runs to 18 residues. Germline assignment: CDR1 LNHDA and CDR2 SQIVND (reference sequence). CDR3 protein: CASTEGQGYLSGANVLTF. The CDR3 DNA is TGTGCCAGTACCGAGGGACAAGGGTACCTCTCTGGGGCCAACGTCCTGACTTTC.

This chain links TRBV19 with TRBJ2-5, with 7 positions matching TRBD2. The V gene's germline CDR1 is LNHDA and CDR2 SQIVND (reference sequence). This CDR3 has 13 amino acids. The trim removed 8 bases at V and 3 bases at J, leaving 6 bases unmatched. As DNA, the CDR3 is TGTGCCAGTGAAAATCGGGAGGAAGAGACCCAGTACTTC. It translates to CASENREEETQYF.